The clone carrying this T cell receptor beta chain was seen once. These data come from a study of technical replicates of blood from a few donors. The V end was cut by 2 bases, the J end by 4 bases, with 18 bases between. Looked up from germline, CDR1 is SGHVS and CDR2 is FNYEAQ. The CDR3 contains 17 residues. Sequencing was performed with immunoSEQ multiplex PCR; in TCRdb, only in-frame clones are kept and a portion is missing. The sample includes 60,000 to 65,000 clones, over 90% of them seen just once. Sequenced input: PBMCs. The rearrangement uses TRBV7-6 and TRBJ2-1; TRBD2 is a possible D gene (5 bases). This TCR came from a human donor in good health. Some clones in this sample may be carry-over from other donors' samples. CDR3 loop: CASSLNGDGEIYNEQFF. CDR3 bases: TGTGCCAGCAGCTTAAACGGGGATGGGGAAATTTACAATGAGCAGTTCTTC.